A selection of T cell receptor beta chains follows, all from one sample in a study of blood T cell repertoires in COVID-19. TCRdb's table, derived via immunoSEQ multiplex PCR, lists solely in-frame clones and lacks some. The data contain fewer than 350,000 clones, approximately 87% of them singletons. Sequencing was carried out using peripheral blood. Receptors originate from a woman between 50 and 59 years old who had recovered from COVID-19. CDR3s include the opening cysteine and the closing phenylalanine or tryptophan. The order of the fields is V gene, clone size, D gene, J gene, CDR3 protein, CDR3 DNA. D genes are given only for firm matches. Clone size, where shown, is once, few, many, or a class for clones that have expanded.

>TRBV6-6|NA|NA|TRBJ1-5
CASSYGQSNQPQHF
TGTGCCAGCAGCTATGGACAGAGCAATCAGCCCCAGCATTTT
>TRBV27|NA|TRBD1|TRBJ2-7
CASSLNPQGAYEQYF
TGTGCCAGCAGTTTAAATCCCCAGGGGGCCTACGAGCAGTACTTC
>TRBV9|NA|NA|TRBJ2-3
CASSVGSHIVDTQYF
TGTGCCAGCAGCGTAGGTAGCCACATAGTGGATACGCAGTATTTT
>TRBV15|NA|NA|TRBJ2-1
CATSRDSGGPNDNEQFF
TGTGCCACCAGCAGAGATTCGGGGGGCCCTAACGACAATGAGCAGTTCTTC
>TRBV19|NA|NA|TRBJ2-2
CASTVGRVETGELFF
TGTGCCAGTACCGTTGGGAGAGTAGAAACCGGGGAGCTGTTTTTT
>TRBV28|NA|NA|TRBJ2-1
CAIAGPSYNEQFF
TGTGCCATTGCGGGGCCGTCCTACAATGAGCAGTTCTTC
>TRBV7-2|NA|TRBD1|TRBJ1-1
CASSLAGQGDFEAFF
TGTGCCAGCAGCTTAGCGGGACAGGGCGACTTTGAAGCTTTCTTT
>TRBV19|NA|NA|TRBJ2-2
CASSWIARNTGELFF
TGTGCCAGTAGTTGGATAGCGAGGAACACCGGGGAGCTGTTTTTT
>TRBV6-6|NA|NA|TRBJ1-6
CASSYAGYNSPLHF
TGTGCCAGCAGTTATGCAGGGTATAATTCACCCCTCCACTTT
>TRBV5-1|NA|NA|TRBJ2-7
CASSLVPPSRGLSYEQYF
TGCGCCAGCAGCTTGGTCCCCCCCAGTAGGGGCCTTTCCTACGAGCAGTACTTC
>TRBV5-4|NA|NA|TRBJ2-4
CASSGPKNIQYF
TGTGCCAGCAGCGGCCCCAAAAACATTCAGTACTTC
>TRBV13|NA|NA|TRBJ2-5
CASSLGSGIGQGTQYF
TGTGCCAGCAGCTTAGGCTCAGGGATCGGGCAGGGGACCCAGTACTTC
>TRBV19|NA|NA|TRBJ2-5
CASSALHRSAAQETQYF
TGTGCCAGTAGTGCGTTACACAGGTCTGCGGCCCAAGAGACCCAGTACTTC
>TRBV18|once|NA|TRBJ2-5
CATSPVFAVQETQYF
TGTGCCACTTCCCCCGTATTTGCGGTCCAAGAGACCCAGTACTTC
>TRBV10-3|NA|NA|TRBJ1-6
CAISVVRGDSPLHF
TGTGCCATCAGTGTGGTTCGGGGAGATTCACCCCTCCACTTT
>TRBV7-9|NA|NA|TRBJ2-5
CASSPQETQYF
TGTGCCAGCAGCCCTCAAGAGACCCAGTACTTC
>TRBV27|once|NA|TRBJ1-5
CASRREINQPQHF
TGTGCCAGCAGACGGGAAATCAATCAGCCCCAGCATTTT
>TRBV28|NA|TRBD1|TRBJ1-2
CASRVTGGYGYTF
TGTGCCAGCAGGGTGACAGGGGGCTACGGCTACACCTTC
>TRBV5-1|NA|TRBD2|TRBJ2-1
CASSRGLASVGEQFF
TGCGCCAGCAGCCGGGGACTAGCGTCGGTCGGCGAGCAGTTCTTC
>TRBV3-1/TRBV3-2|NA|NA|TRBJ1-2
CASSQGHTNYGYTF
TGTGCCAGCAGCCAAGGGCACACCAACTATGGCTACACCTTC
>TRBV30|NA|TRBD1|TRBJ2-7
CAWTARGSGEQYF
TGTGCCTGGACGGCCAGGGGGAGTGGGGAGCAGTACTTC
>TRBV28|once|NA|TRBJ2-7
CASRPATGPYEQYF
TGTGCCAGCAGACCCGCGACAGGCCCCTACGAGCAGTACTTC
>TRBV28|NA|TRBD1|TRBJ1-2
CASKSPGRGQGRGYTF
TGTGCCAGCAAGTCCCCCGGAAGGGGACAGGGCAGAGGCTACACCTTC
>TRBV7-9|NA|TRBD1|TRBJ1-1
CASSSDREENTEAFF
TGTGCCAGCAGCTCGGACAGGGAGGAGAACACTGAAGCTTTCTTT
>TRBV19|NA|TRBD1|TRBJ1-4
CASSHRGLVEKLFF
TGTGCCAGTAGTCACAGGGGGCTGGTTGAAAAACTGTTTTTT
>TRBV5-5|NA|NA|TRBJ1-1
CASSLDSGVLGTEAFF
TGTGCCAGCAGCTTGGACAGCGGGGTTTTGGGCACTGAAGCTTTCTTT
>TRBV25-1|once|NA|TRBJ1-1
CASTFNTEAFF
TGTGCCAGCACTTTTAACACTGAAGCTTTCTTT
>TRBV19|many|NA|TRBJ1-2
CASSTLPGAPNYGYTF
TGTGCCAGTAGTACGCTTCCAGGGGCCCCTAACTATGGCTACACCTTC
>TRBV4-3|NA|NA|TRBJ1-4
CASSQAGWDEKLFF
TGCGCCAGCAGCCAAGCAGGGTGGGATGAAAAACTGTTTTTT
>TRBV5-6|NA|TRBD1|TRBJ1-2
CASSAPPPRQGPYGYTF
TGTGCCAGCAGCGCACCACCGCCCAGACAGGGGCCTTATGGCTACACCTTC
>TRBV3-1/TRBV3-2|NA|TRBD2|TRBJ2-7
CASSSRGLAGKYYEQYF
TGTGCCAGCAGCTCCCGGGGACTAGCGGGTAAGTACTACGAGCAGTACTTC
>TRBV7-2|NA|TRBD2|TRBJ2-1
CASSATIAGVRNEQFF
TGTGCCAGCAGCGCCACTATAGCGGGAGTCCGTAATGAGCAGTTCTTC
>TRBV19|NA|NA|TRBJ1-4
CASTPWAGDTSANEKLFF
TGTGCCAGTACTCCTTGGGCAGGGGATACCTCGGCTAATGAAAAACTGTTTTTT
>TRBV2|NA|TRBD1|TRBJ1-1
CASDVQGMNTEAFF
TGTGCCAGCGACGTACAGGGGATGAACACTGAAGCTTTCTTT
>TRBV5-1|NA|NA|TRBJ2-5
CASSVGGRQETQYF
TGCGCCAGCAGCGTCGGGGGACGTCAAGAGACCCAGTACTTC
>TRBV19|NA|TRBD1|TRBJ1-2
CASSTTSTGNPYGYTF
TGTGCCAGTAGTACCACCTCGACAGGGAACCCCTATGGCTACACCTTC
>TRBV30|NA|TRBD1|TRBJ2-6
CAWDRAGANVLTF
TGTGCCTGGGACAGGGCTGGGGCCAACGTCCTGACTTTC
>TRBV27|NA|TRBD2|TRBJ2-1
CASSLSTYSGSHNEQFF
TGTGCCAGCAGTTTGTCAACGTATAGCGGGAGTCACAATGAGCAGTTCTTC
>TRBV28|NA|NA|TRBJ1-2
CASSQINGEGYGYTF
TGTGCCAGCAGTCAAATCAACGGGGAAGGCTATGGCTACACCTTC
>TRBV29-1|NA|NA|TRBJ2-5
CSVDSRRGTETQYF
TGCAGCGTTGATTCCCGCAGGGGTACCGAGACCCAGTACTTC
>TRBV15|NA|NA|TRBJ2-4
CATSTRDINIQYF
TGTGCCACCAGCACCCGGGACATAAACATTCAGTACTTC
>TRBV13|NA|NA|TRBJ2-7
CASSPRVDSYEQYF
TGTGCCAGCAGCCCGCGGGTGGACTCCTACGAGCAGTACTTC
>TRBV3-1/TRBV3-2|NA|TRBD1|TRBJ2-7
CASSSSLGDRKYEQYF
TGTGCCAGCAGCTCGTCTCTCGGGGACAGGAAATACGAGCAGTACTTC
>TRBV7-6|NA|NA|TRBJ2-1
CASSLASTTAEQFF
TGTGCCAGCAGCTTAGCGTCGACTACGGCTGAGCAGTTCTTC
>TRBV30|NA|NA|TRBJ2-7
CAWSVGAYYEQYF
TGTGCCTGGAGTGTGGGGGCCTACTACGAGCAGTACTTC
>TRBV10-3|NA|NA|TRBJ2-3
CAIYSGGALTDTQYF
TGTGCCATCTACAGTGGGGGGGCCCTGACAGATACGCAGTATTTT
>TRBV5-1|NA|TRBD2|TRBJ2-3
CASSLGLAGAIDTQYF
TGCGCCAGCAGCTTGGGACTAGCGGGAGCTATAGATACGCAGTATTTT
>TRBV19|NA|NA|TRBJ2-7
CASSMAGALWEQYF
TGTGCCAGTAGTATGGCGGGGGCCCTTTGGGAGCAGTACTTC
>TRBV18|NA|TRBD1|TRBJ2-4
CASSPGDRGLAKNIQYF
TGTGCCAGCTCACCTGGCGACAGGGGGCTAGCCAAAAACATTCAGTACTTC
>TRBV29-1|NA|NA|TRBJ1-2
CSVERGYYGYTF
TGCAGCGTTGAGCGGGGGTACTATGGCTACACCTTC
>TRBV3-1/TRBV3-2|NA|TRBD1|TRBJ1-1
CASSQDRSTGGLTEAFF
TGTGCCAGCAGCCAAGATCGGAGTACAGGGGGCTTGACTGAAGCTTTCTTT
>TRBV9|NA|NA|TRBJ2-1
CASSLDGGSYNEQFF
TGTGCCAGCAGCCTTGATGGGGGGTCCTACAATGAGCAGTTCTTC
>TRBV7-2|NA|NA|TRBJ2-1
CASSLDQGNNEQFF
TGTGCCAGCAGCTTAGATCAGGGAAACAATGAGCAGTTCTTC
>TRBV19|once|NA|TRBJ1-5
CASSIVGTTDRPQHF
TGTGCCAGTAGTATAGTGGGCACAACCGATAGGCCCCAGCATTTT
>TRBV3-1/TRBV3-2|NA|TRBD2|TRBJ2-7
CASSPGLAAYEQYF
TGTGCCAGCAGCCCCGGACTAGCGGCCTACGAGCAGTACTTC